This TCR beta chain was recorded in a study of shared clonotypes between healthy human individuals. Only Caucasian adults living in Nashville, Tennessee served as donors. Looked up from germline, CDR1 is SGHAT and CDR2 is FQNNGV. The CDR3 runs to 16 residues. Study findings and constraints: Despite large depth, rarefaction showed incomplete sorted-subset sequencing. Naive subsets, compared against memory subsets, generally had larger estimated richness values.

This clone showed up just a few times. Its antigen is currently unknown. The junction departs from the called germline gene at one end, perhaps through a read error. Some clones are missing from TCRdb's copy, which holds only in-frame ones; the method was immunoSEQ multiplex PCR. The sample yields about 1 million clones, around 75% seen once. The TCR sequence derives from a man between 18 and 29 years old in good health. The chain carries TRBV11-2 and TRBJ2-4, with 12 nucleotides matching TRBD2. The sample comprised memory CD4+ T cells sorted from blood. Subset meaning: CD45RA-negative fraction. The CDR3 spells CASSPGVGLAGNLPLF. CDR3 bases: TGTGCCAGCAGCCCAGGGGTGGGACTAGCGGGCAATTTGCCACTCTTC.